A single TCR beta chain is shown here with its context. The record originates from a study of shared clonotypes between healthy human individuals. Trimming removed 4 bases from V and 2 bases from J, with 10 bases in between. This CDR3 is built from 14 residues. Per germline, CDR1 ENHRY and CDR2 SYGVKD. Sequenced by immunoSEQ multiplex PCR; TCRdb stores in-frame clones only, minus some. In the table there are more than 2 million clones, approximately 94% of which are singletons. Terminally differentiated effector memory CD45RA+ cells were left out of the naive CD8 fraction, which was CD45RO-negative and positively selected for CCR7.

The V call is TRBV10-3, the J call TRBJ2-3; D uncertain. Sequencing was done on a sample of naive CD8+ T cells sorted from blood. This sequence originates from a man aged 18 to 29 in good health. CDR3 sequence reads: CAISGPKNTDTQYF. CDR3 DNA: TGTGCCATCAGTGGTCCGAAAAACACAGATACGCAGTATTTT.